The 22 T cell receptor beta chains given below trace back to one sample, sequenced in a study of vaccination and CD4 T cells after COVID-19. The Oncomine TCR Beta short-read assay sequenced DNA from cultured CD4+ T cells. TCRdb processed the PCR reads anew with MiXCR; each CDR3 protein has one entry. The sample lists more than 20,000 distinct CDR3 sequences; less than 35% were seen once. For these TCRs, the target antigens are not known. Treatment denoted: 10-day PBMC culture with coronavirus spike peptide pools or control peptides (ViraFEST assay). Sequencing used cultured CD4+ T cells from blood. These receptors were taken from a human donor with COVID-19.

This clonotype was picked up a small number of times. This sequence joins TRBV2 and TRBJ1-2; no reliable D call. Germline V gene sequence: CDR1 SNHLY, CDR2 FYNNEI. V lost 4 bases, J lost 8 bases, and 11 bases lay in between. The CDR3 spans 12 residues. The CDR3 nucleotides read TGTGCCAGCAGTGTCTTGGAATTGGGCTACACCTTC. Translating gives CASSVLELGYTF.

This clonotype was detected only a few times. V gene TRBV27 combines with J gene TRBJ1-2; TRBD1 agrees at 8 bases. The CDR3 runs 13 residues. V shed 10 bases, J shed 7 bases, and the junction held 11 bases outside the gene matches. Germline values: CDR1 MNHEY, CDR2 SMNVEV (reference sequence). The CDR3 loop reads CATLANRGAGYTF. The CDR3 DNA is TGTGCCACCCTTGCAAACAGGGGGGCTGGCTACACCTTC.

This clonotype is labeled as medium-sized (0.01 to 0.1%). V is TRBV15 and J is TRBJ1-5; possible D gene TRBD1, 5 bases. The CDR3 spans 15 residues. The V end was cut by 3 bases, the J end by 3 bases, with 12 bases between. Germline V gives CDR1 LNHNV, CDR2 YYDKDF (reference sequence). CDR3 region: CATSRSDSDNQPQHF. Written as DNA, the CDR3 is TGTGCCACCAGCAGGAGCGACAGCGACAATCAGCCCCAGCATTTT.

The V gene is TRBV6-1, the J gene TRBJ1-5; 7 bases map to TRBD1. With V trimmed by 9 bases and J by 4 bases, 9 bases remained unmatched. The CDR3 runs 14 residues. Germline values: CDR1 MNHNS, CDR2 SASEGT. The CDR3 DNA follows: TGTGCCAGTTGGGAGGGGGCGCGGAATCAGCCCCAGCATTTT. As protein: CASWEGARNQPQHF.

V is TRBV5-4 and J is TRBJ2-5, with TRBD2 matching over 10 bases. This CDR3 is built from 16 residues. Trimming removed 4 bases from V and 5 bases from J; junction bases left unmatched: 11. Germline lookup yields CDR1 SGHNT and CDR2 YYREEE (reference sequence). The CDR3 nucleotides read TGTGCCAGCAGCCCCGGACAGCGGGGGGGCCAGGAGACCCAGTACTTC. Its translation is CASSPGQRGGQETQYF. The full variable domain, completed using reference TRBV5-4 and TRBJ2-5, is ETGVTQSPTHLIKTRGQQVTLRCSSQSGHNTVSWYQQALGQGPQFIFQYYREEENGRGNFPPRFSGLQFPNYSSELNVNALELDDSALYLCASSPGQRGGQETQYFGPGTRLLVL.

The chain has TRBV11-2 and TRBJ2-1; maybe TRBD2 (7 bases). Trimming took off 4 bases at V and 8 bases at J, with 15 bases between the two ends. CDR1 is SGHAT and CDR2 is FQNNGV in the germline V gene. This CDR3 has 14 amino acids. The CDR3 spells CASSSLGGAYEQFF. Here the CDR3 DNA reads TGTGCCAGCAGCTCCCTAGGGGGGGCCTATGAGCAGTTCTTC.

In its sample, this clonotype was seen a few times. The chain employs TRBV7-9 and TRBJ1-4; possible D gene TRBD1, 6 bases. Trimming cost V 4 bases and J 5 bases, with 17 bases left between them. There are 16 residues in the CDR3. Germline lookup yields CDR1 SEHNR and CDR2 FQNEAQ (reference sequence). CDR3 bases: TGTGCCAGCAGCTCGAACCTCAGGGGCGGGAATGAAAAACTGTTTTTT. The encoded protein is CASSSNLRGGNEKLFF.

The chain uses TRBV15 and TRBJ1-4; no reliable D call. The CDR3 sequence is 17 residues long. Germline values: CDR1 LNHNV, CDR2 YYDKDF (reference sequence). With 4 bases removed from V and 0 bases from J, the gap between germline ends came to 15 bases. CDR3 residues: CATSTSMGRATNEKLFF. For the CDR3, the DNA is TGTGCCACCAGCACCTCGATGGGGAGGGCAACTAATGAAAAACTGTTTTTT.

This clonotype was seen a handful of times. CDR3 protein: CASRSTQGGGQPQHF. CDR3 in DNA: TGTGCCAGCAGGTCGACGCAGGGGGGAGGTCAGCCCCAGCATTTT. The rearrangement joins TRBV12-3 or TRBV12-4 to TRBJ1-5; TRBD1 matches 7 bases. J was trimmed by 6 bases and V by 6 bases; bases with no gene match: 11. There are 15 residues in the CDR3.

This clonotype showed up just a few times. This rearrangement joins TRBV7-2 to TRBJ2-3; 10 bases agree with TRBD2. V gave up 5 bases and J gave up 9 bases; unmatched junction bases: 5. CDR3 length: 13 residues. Germline-derived CDR1 and CDR2 are SGHTA and FQGNSA. The CDR3 here is CASSPNSGGTQYF. CDR3 DNA: TGTGCCAGCAGCCCAAATAGCGGGGGGACGCAGTATTTT. The whole variable domain, filled in from reference TRBV7-2 and TRBJ2-3, reads GAGVSQSPSNKVTEKGKDVELRCDPISGHTALYWYRQSLGQGLEFLIYFQGNSAPDKSGLPSDRFSAERTGGSVSTLTIQRTQQEDSAVYLCASSPNSGGTQYFGPGTRLTVL.

This clonotype has just a few counts. The J gene is TRBJ1-6, the V gene TRBV7-9; weak D call: TRBD1 (6 bases). CDR3 length: 15 amino acids. V lost 4 bases to trimming and J lost 7 bases, with 14 bases between them. Germline-derived CDR1 and CDR2 are SEHNR and FQNEAQ (reference sequence). DNA for the CDR3: TGTGCCAGCAGCTCCTACAGGGAGGGCAATTCACCCCTCCACTTT. Translating it yields CASSSYREGNSPLHF. The complete variable domain, with remaining parts taken from reference TRBV7-9 and TRBJ1-6, reads DTGVSQNPRHKITKRGQNVTFRCDPISEHNRLYWYRQTLGQGPEFLTYFQNEAQLEKSRLLSDRFSAERPKGSFSTLEIQRTEQGDSAMYLCASSSYREGNSPLHFGNGTRLTVT.

This clonotype was seen a handful of times. The chain carries TRBV19 and TRBJ1-1; D uncertain. Germline assignment: CDR1 LNHDA and CDR2 SQIVND (reference sequence). The CDR3 spans 15 residues. V lost 6 bases and J 3 bases, leaving 17 bases between the germline ends. The DNA of the CDR3 is TGTGCCAGTAGGCCGCGGGGATCGTCGCACACTGAAGCTTTCTTT. Translated: CASRPRGSSHTEAFF.

The rearrangement joins TRBV7-9 to TRBJ2-7; 7 bases fit TRBD1. CDR3 length: 17 amino acids. The ends lost 0 bases at V and 1 base at J; junction bases unmatched: 9. CDR1 and CDR2 (germline): SEHNR, FQNEAQ (reference sequence). CDR3 sequence: CASSLAGLTGASYEQYF. CDR3 coding DNA: TGTGCCAGCAGCTTAGCGGGCCTAACAGGGGCGTCCTACGAGCAGTACTTC. Full variable domain (outside the CDR3, taken from reference TRBV7-9 and TRBJ2-7): DTGVSQNPRHKITKRGQNVTFRCDPISEHNRLYWYRQTLGQGPEFLTYFQNEAQLEKSRLLSDRFSAERPKGSFSTLEIQRTEQGDSAMYLCASSLAGLTGASYEQYFGPGTRLTVT.

The chain joins TRBV6-1 to TRBJ2-3; D possibly corresponds to TRBD2 (6 bases). There are 13 residues in the CDR3. In germline, CDR1 is MNHNS, CDR2 SASEGT. V shed 7 bases and J shed 4 bases, with 12 bases lying between them. The CDR3 protein is CASIAASSDTQYF. CDR3 in DNA: TGTGCCAGCATAGCGGCTAGCTCAGATACGCAGTATTTT.

The chain uses TRBV5-4 and TRBJ2-2, with D possibly being TRBD1 or TRBD2 (5 bases each). V was clipped by 0 bases and J by 1 base, with 10 bases between them. Germline lookup yields CDR1 SGHNT and CDR2 YYREEE (reference sequence). This CDR3 spans 16 amino acids. DNA of the CDR3: TGTGCCAGCAGCTTGGAATCGGGGCAGAACACCGGGGAGCTGTTTTTT. This gives the protein CASSLESGQNTGELFF.

The chain uses TRBV6-1 and TRBJ2-3, with a tentative D call TRBD1 (6 bases). CDR3 length: 16 amino acids. With 4 bases removed from V and 1 base from J, the gap between germline ends came to 15 bases. The germline V gene encodes CDR1 MNHNS and CDR2 SASEGT. CDR3 nucleotide sequence: TGTGCCAGCAGTGCAAGGCCGGGACAACGCACAGATACGCAGTATTTT. It codes for CASSARPGQRTDTQYF.

The chain has TRBV6-1 and TRBJ2-7; the D gene is possibly TRBD1 (5 bases). The ends were cut back, 5 bases at V and 5 bases at J, with 7 bases in the middle. CDR1 MNHNS and CDR2 SASEGT come from the germline V gene. The CDR3 is 11 amino acids. The CDR3 protein is CASSRRDEQYF. The CDR3 coding sequence is TGTGCCAGCAGTCGCAGGGACGAGCAGTACTTC.

J is TRBJ2-1 and V is TRBV6-1; 8 positions agree with TRBD2. The length of the CDR3 is 15 residues. Trimming removed 6 bases from V and 3 bases from J; junction bases left unmatched: 7. Per germline, CDR1 MNHNS and CDR2 SASEGT. CDR3 amino acids: CASSPERGYYNEQFF. CDR3 sequence (DNA): TGTGCCAGCAGCCCCGAGCGGGGGTACTACAATGAGCAGTTCTTC.

V is TRBV5-1 and J is TRBJ2-3; no reliable D call. Trimming cost V 0 bases and J 2 bases, with 16 bases left between them. Germline V gene sequence: CDR1 SGHRS, CDR2 YFSETQ. The CDR3 spans 17 residues. For the CDR3, the DNA is TGCGCCAGCAGCTTGGTGGCCACTACTATAAACACAGATACGCAGTATTTT. Translated: CASSLVATTINTDTQYF.

This clonotype was counted between two and nine times. The chain combines TRBV5-1 with TRBJ2-5; D ambiguous. Trimming pared 2 bases from V and 4 bases from J, leaving 9 bases between. CDR1 is SGHRS and CDR2 is YFSETQ in the germline V gene. CDR3 size: 13 residues. The CDR3 bases are TGCGCCAGCAGCTTTACGGCGGCAGAGACCCAGTACTTC. This encodes CASSFTAAETQYF.

This clonotype occurred a few times. The chain joins TRBV6-1 to TRBJ2-7; 7 nucleotides agree with TRBD1. Germline V gene sequence: CDR1 MNHNS, CDR2 SASEGT. The CDR3 is made up of 14 amino acids. Unmatched junction bases numbered 9, after V lost 10 bases and J lost 0 bases. CDR3: CATRTTGSSYEQYF. The CDR3 nucleotides read TGTGCCACACGAACGACAGGGAGCTCCTACGAGCAGTACTTC.

A remark on this clonotype: One end of the junction is discordant with germline, which a read error may explain. The chain combines TRBV11-3 with TRBJ1-1; D ambiguous. The CDR3 contains 14 residues. Germline CDR1 is SGHNT and CDR2 is YENEEA. CDR3 in amino acids: CASSHSKIRAEAFF. The CDR3 DNA reads as TGTGCCAGCAGCCACTCCAAAATCCGGGCTGAGGCTTTCTTT.